This T cell receptor beta chain was observed in a study of blood T cell repertoires in COVID-19. Turning to the study itself: Collection of acute and convalescent COVID-19 samples took place in the United States, Italy and Spain.

The repertoire was sequenced with immunoSEQ multiplex PCR; TCRdb's copy has only in-frame clones and lacks some. The sample yields about 140,000 clones, 80% to 90% seen once. The CDR3 has 17 amino acids. V lost 3 bases and J 0 bases, leaving 19 bases between the germline ends. CDR1 is DFQATT and CDR2 is SNEGSKA in the germline V gene (reference sequence). Input material: peripheral blood. The TCR sequence derives from a man aged 45 to 65 who had recovered from COVID-19. The chain combines TRBV20-1 with TRBJ2-3; D possibly corresponds to TRBD1 (5 bases). The CDR3, as DNA: TGCAGTGCTAGTGCCCTAACACAGGTCTCCAGCACAGATACGCAGTATTTT. Residues: CSASALTQVSSTDTQYF.